One TCR beta chain is described in this entry. Its antigen is not known. From germline, CDR1 is MNHEY and CDR2 SMNVEV (reference sequence). The CDR3 sequence is 13 residues long. V lost 5 bases and J lost 2, with 9 bases in between. The protocol was immunoSEQ multiplex PCR, while the TCRdb copy is restricted to in-frame clones and leaves out a portion. This repertoire shows approximately 110,000 clones, approximately 89% found once; its top ten account for around 4.4%. The data were obtained in a study of T cell responses to AZD1222 COVID-19 vaccine. Findings of the study overall: Repertoire sampling happened only post peak T cell response. Most donors were white British, females outnumbered males, and clonal diversity was possibly underestimated.

The rearrangement uses TRBV27 and TRBJ1-1, with no clear D. Source: peripheral blood, taken 28 days after the second AZD1222 dose. The receptor comes from an adult who received the AZD1222 COVID-19 vaccine. The CDR3 sequence is CASSPFSNTEAFF. CDR3 nucleotide sequence: TGTGCCAGCAGTCCGTTCTCCAACACTGAAGCTTTCTTT.